This section outlines one TCR beta chain sequence together with its context. Its specificity is unknown. The data were produced by immunoSEQ multiplex PCR, yet TCRdb's version contains in-frame clones alone and is incomplete. Among hundreds of thousands of clones listed, nearly 97% were seen once. These data are taken from a study of shared clonotypes between healthy human individuals. Overall study context: The plates for each donor numbered three CD4 naive, three CD4 memory, two CD8 naive and one CD8 memory.

Naive CD8 populations comprised CD45RO-negative cells positively selected for CCR7, excluding terminally differentiated effector memory CD45RA+ cells. General study points: Naive subsets generally had larger estimated richness than memory subsets.

The TCR sequence derives from a woman aged 25-40 years in good health. Input material: naive CD8+ T cells sorted from blood.

The CDR3 DNA reads as TGTGCCAGTAGCCCGGGACACCAAAGCAATCAGCCCCAGCATTTT. Translating it yields CASSPGHQSNQPQHF. This chain joins TRBV19 and TRBJ1-5; a weak D match, TRBD1 (6 bases). This CDR3 has 15 amino acids. Germline V CDR1 and CDR2: LNHDA, SQIVND (reference sequence). Trimming cost V 6 bases and J 1 base, with 13 bases left between them.